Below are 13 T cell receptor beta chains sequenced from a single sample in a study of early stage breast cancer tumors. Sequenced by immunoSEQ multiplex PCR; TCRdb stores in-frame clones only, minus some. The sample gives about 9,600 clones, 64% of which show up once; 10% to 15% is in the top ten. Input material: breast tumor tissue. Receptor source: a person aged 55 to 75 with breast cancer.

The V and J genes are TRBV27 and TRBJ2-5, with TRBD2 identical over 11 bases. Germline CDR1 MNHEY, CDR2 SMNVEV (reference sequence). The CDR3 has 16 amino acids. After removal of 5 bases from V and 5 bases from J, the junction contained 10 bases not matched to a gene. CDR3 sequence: CASSPVAGGPWETQYF. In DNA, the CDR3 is TGTGCCAGCAGTCCCGTAGCGGGGGGGCCGTGGGAGACCCAGTACTTC.

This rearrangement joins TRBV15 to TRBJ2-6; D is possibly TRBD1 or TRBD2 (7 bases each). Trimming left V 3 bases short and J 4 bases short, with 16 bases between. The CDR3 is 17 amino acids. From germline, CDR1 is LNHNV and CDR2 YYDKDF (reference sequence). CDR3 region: CATSRREGARGANVLTF. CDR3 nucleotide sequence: TGTGCCACCAGCAGGAGGGAGGGGGCGAGAGGGGCCAACGTCCTGACTTTC. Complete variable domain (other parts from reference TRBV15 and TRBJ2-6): DAMVIQNPRYQVTQFGKPVTLSCSQTLNHNVMYWYQQKSSQAPKLLFHYYDKDFNNEADTPDNFQSRRPNTSFCFLDIRSPGLGDTAMYLCATSRREGARGANVLTFGAGSRLTVL.

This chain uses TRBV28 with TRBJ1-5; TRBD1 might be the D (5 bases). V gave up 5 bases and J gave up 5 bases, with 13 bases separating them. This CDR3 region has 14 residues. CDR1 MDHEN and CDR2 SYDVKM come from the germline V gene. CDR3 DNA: TGTGCCAGCAGTCCCGCGAGGGGCTATCAGCCCCAGCATTTT. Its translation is CASSPARGYQPQHF.

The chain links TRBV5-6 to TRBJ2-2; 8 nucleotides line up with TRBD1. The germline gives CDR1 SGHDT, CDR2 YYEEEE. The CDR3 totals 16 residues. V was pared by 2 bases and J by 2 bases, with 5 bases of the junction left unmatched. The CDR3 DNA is TGTGCCAGCAGCTTTCGGACAGGGACTAACACCGGGGAGCTGTTTTTT. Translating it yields CASSFRTGTNTGELFF. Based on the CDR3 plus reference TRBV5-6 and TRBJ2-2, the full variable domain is DAGVTQSPTHLIKTRGQQVTLRCSPKSGHDTVSWYQQALGQGPQFIFQYYEEEERQRGNFPDRFSGHQFPNYSSELNVNALLLGDSALYLCASSFRTGTNTGELFFGEGSRLTVL.

In DNA, the CDR3 is TGTGCCAGCAGCGAGGGGCTAGCGGGATATGAGACCCAGTACTTC. It translates to CASSEGLAGYETQYF. The J gene is TRBJ2-5, the V gene TRBV9; 9 bases line up with TRBD2. Germline V gene sequence: CDR1 SGDLS, CDR2 YYNGEE. CDR3 length: 15 residues. V lost 3 bases to trimming and J lost 5 bases; unmatched junction nucleotides: 8.

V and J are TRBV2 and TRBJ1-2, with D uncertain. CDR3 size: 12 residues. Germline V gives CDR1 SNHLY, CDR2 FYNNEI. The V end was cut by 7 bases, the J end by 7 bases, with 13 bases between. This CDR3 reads CASILGKGGYTF. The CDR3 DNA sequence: TGTGCCAGCATCCTTGGGAAGGGTGGCTACACCTTC.

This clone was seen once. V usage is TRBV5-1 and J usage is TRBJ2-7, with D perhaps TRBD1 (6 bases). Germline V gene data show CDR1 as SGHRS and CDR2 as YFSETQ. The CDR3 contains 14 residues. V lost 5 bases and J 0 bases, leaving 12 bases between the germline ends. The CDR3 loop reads CASRVGGNSYEQYF. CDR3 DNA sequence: TGCGCCAGCAGGGTAGGGGGTAACTCCTACGAGCAGTACTTC.

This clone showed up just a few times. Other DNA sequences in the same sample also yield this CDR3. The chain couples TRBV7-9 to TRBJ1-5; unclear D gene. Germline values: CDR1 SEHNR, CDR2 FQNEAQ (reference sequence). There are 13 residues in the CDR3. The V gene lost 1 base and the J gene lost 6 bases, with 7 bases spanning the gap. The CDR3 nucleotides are TGTGCCAGCAGCTTAGGGTGGGGTCAGCCCCAGCATTTT. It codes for CASSLGWGQPQHF.

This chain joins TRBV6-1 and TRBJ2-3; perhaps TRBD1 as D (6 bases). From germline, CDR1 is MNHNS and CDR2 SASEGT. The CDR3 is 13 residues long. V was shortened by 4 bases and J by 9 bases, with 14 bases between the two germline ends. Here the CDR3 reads CASSGVGTPTQYF. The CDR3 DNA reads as TGTGCCAGCAGTGGGGTGGGGACACCAACGCAGTATTTT.

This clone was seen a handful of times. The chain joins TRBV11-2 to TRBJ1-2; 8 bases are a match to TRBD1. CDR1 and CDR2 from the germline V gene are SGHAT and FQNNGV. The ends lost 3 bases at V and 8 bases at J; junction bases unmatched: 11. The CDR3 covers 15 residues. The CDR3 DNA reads TGTGCCAGCAGCTTCGACATCCAGGGGGCGATGGGCTACACCTTC. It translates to CASSFDIQGAMGYTF.

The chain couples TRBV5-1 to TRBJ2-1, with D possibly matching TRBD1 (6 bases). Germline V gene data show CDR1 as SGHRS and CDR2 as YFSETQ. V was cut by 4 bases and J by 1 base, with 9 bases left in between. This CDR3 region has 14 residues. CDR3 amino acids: CASSPGTSYNEQFF. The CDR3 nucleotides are TGCGCCAGCAGCCCCGGGACATCCTACAATGAGCAGTTCTTC.

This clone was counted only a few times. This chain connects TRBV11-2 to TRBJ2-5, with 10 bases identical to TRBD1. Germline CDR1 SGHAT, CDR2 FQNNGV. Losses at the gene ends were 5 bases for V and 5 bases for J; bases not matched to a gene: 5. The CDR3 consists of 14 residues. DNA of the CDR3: TGTGCCAGCAGCCGGGACAGGGGATGGGAGACCCAGTACTTC. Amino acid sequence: CASSRDRGWETQYF.

CDR3 coding DNA: TGCGCCAGCAGCTTGACTAGCGACAATGAGCAGTTCTTC. Its translation: CASSLTSDNEQFF. The chain combines TRBV5-1 with TRBJ2-1, with 7 bases identical to TRBD2. CDR1 and CDR2 from the germline V gene are SGHRS and YFSETQ. V was clipped by 1 base and J by 5 bases; unmatched bases: 0. This CDR3 has 13 amino acids. Together with reference TRBV5-1 and TRBJ2-1, the CDR3 gives the full variable domain: KAGVTQTPRYLIKTRGQQVTLSCSPISGHRSVSWYQQTPGQGLQFLFEYFSETQRNKGNFPGRFSGRQFSNSRSEMNVSTLELGDSALYLCASSLTSDNEQFFGPGTRLTVL.